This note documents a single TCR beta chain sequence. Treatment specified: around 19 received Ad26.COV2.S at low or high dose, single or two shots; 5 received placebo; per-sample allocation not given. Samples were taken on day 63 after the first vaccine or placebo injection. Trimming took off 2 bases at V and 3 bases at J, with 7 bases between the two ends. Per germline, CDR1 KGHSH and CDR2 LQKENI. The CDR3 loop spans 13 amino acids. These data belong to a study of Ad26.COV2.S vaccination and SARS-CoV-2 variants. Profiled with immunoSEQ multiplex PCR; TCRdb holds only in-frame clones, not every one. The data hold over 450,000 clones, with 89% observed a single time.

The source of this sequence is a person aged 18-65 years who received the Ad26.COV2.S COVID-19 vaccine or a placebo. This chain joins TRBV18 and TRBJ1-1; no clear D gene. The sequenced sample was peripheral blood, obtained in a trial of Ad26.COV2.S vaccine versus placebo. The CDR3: CASSPGLDTEAFF. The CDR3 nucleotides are TGTGCCAGCTCACCAGGGTTGGACACTGAAGCTTTCTTT.